A single sample gave rise to the 23 T cell receptor beta chains below, sequenced in a study of identical twins. TCRdb independently ran MiXCR on the 5' RACE reads; one entry per CDR3 protein. The sample consists of 240,000 or so distinct CDR3 sequences, about 10% of them appearing once. The sample comprised memory T cells sorted from blood. These receptors came from a man in his forties or fifties in good health.

The chain joins TRBV19 to TRBJ1-2, with unresolved D. The CDR3 extends over 12 amino acids. Germline values: CDR1 LNHDA, CDR2 SQIVND (reference sequence). Trimming pared 10 bases from V and 8 bases from J, leaving 17 bases between. CDR3 residues: CATRSQWTGYTF. The CDR3 DNA is TGTGCCACCCGGTCCCAGTGGACGGGCTACACCTTC.

This clonotype was recorded a few times. The genes are TRBV19 and TRBJ2-4; possible D gene TRBD2, 6 bases. Trimming removed 4 bases from V and 7 bases from J, with 17 bases in between. Germline lookup yields CDR1 LNHDA and CDR2 SQIVND (reference sequence). The CDR3 spans 15 residues. The CDR3 DNA follows: TGTGCCAGTAGTAACCCAGGGACTCTGGGGAACATTCAGTACTTC. Its translation: CASSNPGTLGNIQYF. Variable domain in full (rest from reference TRBV19 and TRBJ2-4): DGGITQSPKYLFRKEGQNVTLSCEQNLNHDAMYWYRQDPGQGLRLIYYSQIVNDFQKGDIAEGYSVSREKKESFPLTVTSAQKNPTAFYLCASSNPGTLGNIQYFGAGTRLSVL.

There are many counts of this clonotype. The genes are TRBV10-3 and TRBJ1-1; no clear D gene. Germline CDR1 is ENHRY and CDR2 is SYGVKD. The CDR3 contains 14 residues. V lost 4 bases and J lost 0, with 9 bases in between. Here the CDR3 DNA reads TGTGCCATCAGTGGGCGAGGGATGAACACTGAAGCTTTCTTT. As protein: CAISGRGMNTEAFF.

This clonotype has a handful of counts. V is TRBV12-3 or TRBV12-4 and J is TRBJ2-7, with 10 nucleotides matching TRBD2. V lost 2 bases to trimming and J lost 3 bases; unmatched junction nucleotides: 16. This CDR3 spans 19 amino acids. The CDR3 region is CASSLRAGGLQGGNYEQYF. The DNA for the CDR3 is TGTGCCAGCAGTTTAAGAGCGGGAGGGCTACAGGGAGGGAACTACGAGCAGTACTTC.

This clonotype was counted between two and nine times. This sequence joins TRBV4-3 and TRBJ1-2; no definite D call. CDR1 and CDR2 from the germline V gene are LGHNA and YSLEER. Trimming cost V 0 bases and J 7 bases, with 15 bases left between them. The CDR3 is 15 residues long. The CDR3 region has the DNA TGCGCCAGCAGCCAAGAGCCAACAGTGCTTGGTGGCTACACCTTC. Amino acid sequence: CASSQEPTVLGGYTF.

This clonotype was detected many times. The chain is built from TRBV12-3 or TRBV12-4 and TRBJ2-1; D call uncertain. Trimming left V 5 bases short and J 0 bases short, with 11 bases between. The CDR3 loop spans 15 amino acids. The CDR3 coding sequence is TGTGCCAGCAGTCCCGAGGCAAGCTCCTACAATGAGCAGTTCTTC. It encodes CASSPEASSYNEQFF.

This clonotype showed up just a few times. The chain employs TRBV20-1 and TRBJ2-1; 7 bases are shared with TRBD2. The CDR3 extends over 14 amino acids. CDR1 is DFQATT, CDR2 SNEGSKA, per germline (reference sequence). Trimming at V came to 6 bases and at J to 7 bases, leaving 12 bases not matched to a gene. The CDR3 is CSAIMGTKMNEQFF. The CDR3 DNA reads as TGCAGTGCCATAATGGGGACTAAAATGAATGAGCAGTTCTTC.

This clonotype was seen many times. The chain has TRBV19 and TRBJ1-2, with 7 bases that match TRBD1. Losses at the gene ends were 7 bases for V and 6 bases for J; bases not matched to a gene: 11. CDR1 LNHDA and CDR2 SQIVND come from the germline V gene (reference sequence). CDR3 length equals 14 residues. The CDR3 region is CASTLGLTGDGYTF. CDR3 in DNA: TGTGCCAGTACCCTCGGCCTTACAGGGGATGGCTACACCTTC.

This rearrangement joins TRBV10-2 to TRBJ1-4; the D is unclear. The CDR3 is 14 residues long. Germline loops: CDR1 WSHSY, CDR2 SAAADI. Between the trimmed V and J ends, which lost 2 bases and 12 bases, there was a span of 16 bases. CDR3 nucleotide sequence: TGCGCCAGCAGTGAGCCCTCCCTAGCAGGTCAACTGTTTTTT. Translation: CASSEPSLAGQLFF.

In this sample, this clonotype turned up a few times. The chain uses TRBV6-1 and TRBJ2-7; D unresolved. V lost 2 bases, J lost 2 bases, and 19 bases lay in between. The germline V gene encodes CDR1 MNHNS and CDR2 SASEGT. The length of the CDR3 is 17 residues. The CDR3 DNA follows: TGTGCCAGCAGTGAAAGGGTCGCATTCTCAGGCACCTACGAGCAGTACTTC. Protein sequence: CASSERVAFSGTYEQYF.

This clonotype came up a few times. The chain carries TRBV7-6 and TRBJ2-1; D is unresolved. The CDR3 is 14 residues long. V was clipped by 0 bases and J by 6 bases, with 9 bases between them. Germline V gene sequence: CDR1 SGHVS, CDR2 FNYEAQ. The CDR3 spells CASSLARPSNEQFF. CDR3 DNA sequence: TGTGCCAGCAGCTTAGCCCGCCCTAGCAATGAGCAGTTCTTC. Drawing the rest from reference TRBV7-6 and TRBJ2-1, the complete variable domain is GAGVSQSPRYKVTKRGQDVALRCDPISGHVSLYWYRQALGQGPEFLTYFNYEAQQDKSGLPNDRFSAERPEGSISTLTIQRTEQRDSAMYRCASSLARPSNEQFFGPGTRLTVL.

This clonotype was found many times. The chain joins TRBV29-1 to TRBJ2-5; tentative D call: TRBD1 (6 bases). Germline lookup yields CDR1 SQVTM and CDR2 ANQGSEA. The V gene lost 5 bases and the J gene lost 1 base, with 14 bases spanning the gap. The CDR3 sequence is 14 residues long. The CDR3 DNA follows: TGCAGCGTTAGGGGACAATCCTCCCAAGAGACCCAGTACTTC. Translating it yields CSVRGQSSQETQYF.

This clonotype was seen many times. The J gene is TRBJ2-1, the V gene TRBV6-1; 7 bases map to TRBD1. Germline V gives CDR1 MNHNS, CDR2 SASEGT. Trimming removed 6 bases from V and 7 bases from J; junction bases left unmatched: 9. The CDR3 is 14 residues long. CDR3 residues: CASRRGPEGNEQFF. The CDR3, as DNA: TGTGCCAGCAGGAGGGGGCCCGAAGGGAATGAGCAGTTCTTC.

The sample holds many counts of this clonotype. The chain combines TRBV20-1 with TRBJ2-1; D ambiguous. CDR1 DFQATT and CDR2 SNEGSKA come from the germline V gene (reference sequence). V lost 2 bases and J lost 12, with 17 bases in between. The CDR3 covers 13 residues. CDR3 bases: TGCAGTGCTAGACGCACAAGGGCGGATGGGCAGTTCTTC. Translated: CSARRTRADGQFF.

J is TRBJ2-5 and V is TRBV5-1; D may correspond to TRBD1 or TRBD2 (5 bases each). Germline CDR1 SGHRS, CDR2 YFSETQ. V was pared by 0 bases and J by 4 bases, with 13 bases between. This CDR3 comprises 15 residues. The CDR3 spells CASSLVPGARETQYF. The CDR3 DNA is TGCGCCAGCAGCTTGGTTCCCGGGGCCAGAGAGACCCAGTACTTC. The full variable domain, its missing parts supplied by reference TRBV5-1 and TRBJ2-5, is KAGVTQTPRYLIKTRGQQVTLSCSPISGHRSVSWYQQTPGQGLQFLFEYFSETQRNKGNFPGRFSGRQFSNSRSEMNVSTLELGDSALYLCASSLVPGARETQYFGPGTRLLVL.

This clonotype was detected ten times or more. The chain couples TRBV11-2 to TRBJ1-2; 8 bases agree with TRBD1. The CDR3 consists of 14 residues. Per germline, CDR1 SGHAT and CDR2 FQNNGV. V lost 0 bases, J lost 8 bases, and 5 bases stayed unmatched. This CDR3 reads CASSLERTGTGYTF. CDR3 in DNA: TGTGCCAGCAGCTTAGAGCGGACAGGGACCGGCTACACCTTC.

This clonotype was detected a few times. The chain joins TRBV20-1 to TRBJ2-1; 12 bases are a match to TRBD2. The CDR3 spans 13 residues. Germline V lookup: CDR1 DFQATT, CDR2 SNEGSKA (reference sequence). Trimming at V came to 5 bases and at J to 9 bases, leaving 5 bases not matched to a gene. The CDR3 DNA sequence: TGCAGTGCTGCTAGCGGGAGGGCCGGTGAGCAGTTCTTC. Translated: CSAASGRAGEQFF.

This clonotype was counted only a few times. The CDR3 is CASSYRQAIYNEQFF. The CDR3 DNA reads as TGTGCCAGCAGTTACCGACAGGCGATATACAATGAGCAGTTCTTC. The J gene is TRBJ2-1, the V gene TRBV6-5; D might be TRBD1 (6 bases). V was cut by 2 bases and J by 4 bases, with 12 bases left in between. In germline, CDR1 is MNHEY, CDR2 SVGAGI. This CDR3 region has 15 residues.

This clonotype came up many times. The J gene is TRBJ2-1, the V gene TRBV12-3 or TRBV12-4; TRBD2 matches at 7 bases. Trimming removed 5 bases from V and 6 bases from J; junction bases left unmatched: 4. CDR3 length: 13 residues. The CDR3, as DNA: TGTGCCAGCAGTAGCGGGGCCTCCAATGAGCAGTTCTTC. This translates into CASSSGASNEQFF.

In this sample, this clonotype turned up a few times. The chain combines TRBV6-1 with TRBJ2-7; 7 bases align to TRBD1. In germline, CDR1 is MNHNS, CDR2 SASEGT. This CDR3 has 11 residues. V shed 6 bases, J shed 9 bases, and the junction held 5 bases outside the gene matches. CDR3 region: CASSDRDRQYF. CDR3 sequence (DNA): TGTGCCAGCAGCGATCGGGACAGGCAGTACTTC.

This clonotype was recorded a few times. V and J are TRBV12-3 or TRBV12-4 and TRBJ1-2; D remains unclear. With 7 bases removed from V and 4 bases from J, the gap between germline ends came to 19 bases. The CDR3 runs to 15 residues. The DNA of the CDR3 is TGTGCCAGCACCAACCCTCTCACGGGAGGCTATGGCTACACCTTC. Encoded protein: CASTNPLTGGYGYTF.

This rearrangement joins TRBV11-2 to TRBJ2-1, with 10 bases aligning to TRBD2. CDR3 size: 20 residues. In germline, CDR1 is SGHAT, CDR2 FQNNGV. The V gene end was trimmed by 4 bases and the J gene end by 2 bases; junction bases not matched to a gene: 17. The CDR3 region has the DNA TGTGCCAGCAGCTCCGCCCCATATAGCGGGAGGAGGCGACCCTACAATGAGCAGTTCTTC. Amino acids: CASSSAPYSGRRRPYNEQFF.

This clonotype has more than one count but fewer than ten. The chain links TRBV7-6 to TRBJ2-7; perhaps D is TRBD1 or TRBD2 (5 bases each). The V gene's germline CDR1 is SGHVS and CDR2 FNYEAQ. The CDR3 has 15 amino acids. V lost 4 bases and J lost 0, with 13 bases in between. The CDR3 DNA reads as TGTGCCAGCAGCTCACGGGCAGGGAGCTCCTACGAGCAGTACTTC. Its protein is CASSSRAGSSYEQYF.